The clone carrying this T cell receptor (beta chain) was counted at least ten times. Its antigen remains unidentified. This sample was taken from a study of read filtering for tumor transcriptome and immune sequencing. General study findings and limits: IR-seq captured clonotypes deeper and more reliably than RNA-seq.

Molecular barcoded adaptors covering alpha/delta and beta/gamma chains were used on 400 ng RNA. TCRdb re-analysed the reads in MiXCR, keeping a single row per CDR3 protein. The data contain tens of thousands of distinct CDR3 sequences, roughly 20% of them singletons. The CDR3 contains 16 residues. The V gene end was trimmed by 1 base and the J gene end by 6 bases; junction bases not matched to a gene: 7. Per germline, CDR1 SGHRS and CDR2 YFSETQ. This sequence was found in a donor at least 40 years old with multiple myeloma. The chain joins TRBV5-1 to TRBJ2-1, with 10 bases lining up with TRBD2. Input material: a population of CD138-negative cells sorted from bone marrow. The CDR3 region has the DNA TGCGCCAGCAGCTTGCCCCTAGCGGGAGTCGGCAATGAGCAGTTCTTC. Translating it yields CASSLPLAGVGNEQFF.